Below are 2 T cell receptor beta chains sequenced from a single sample in a study of T cells in women clearing cervical HPV infection. Sequencing used immunoSEQ multiplex PCR; TCRdb keeps in-frame clones, though not all of them. This sample's table reports roughly 30,000 clones. Sequenced sample: blood buffy coat. Source of these receptors: a woman aged 18-70 years with a cervical HPV16 infection that either progressed to CIN3+ or cleared (not recorded which).

Its frequency marks this clone as medium-sized. The read ends 3 residues before the CDR3 terminus; that terminus is restored from the germline J gene. The chain employs TRBV10-2 and TRBJ1-5; perhaps TRBD1 as D (6 bases). V lost 5 bases and J 0 bases, leaving 14 bases between the germline ends. This CDR3 spans 16 amino acids. Germline CDR1 reads WSHSY; CDR2 reads SAAADI. Partial CDR3 DNA: TGCGCCAGCAGTAAATGGACAGAGGATAGCAATCAGCCC. This sequence encodes CASSKWTEDSNQP. The full CDR3 sequence reads CASSKWTEDSNQPQHF.

In the case of this clone: The read gets to within 3 residues of the CDR3 end, and the germline J gene fills in the rest. J is TRBJ2-7 and V is TRBV2; D is perhaps TRBD1 (5 bases). This CDR3 is 13 amino acids long. The V and J ends lost 8 bases and 4 bases respectively, with 15 bases between them. The germline V gene encodes CDR1 SNHLY and CDR2 FYNNEI. The CDR3 bases that were read are TGTGCCAGCCGGTGGAAGACAGAATACGAG. Protein sequence: CASRWKTEYE. The entire CDR3 protein reads CASRWKTEYEQYF.